Sequencing of this T cell receptor beta chain was carried out in a study of blood T cells in healthy people across ages (dated by TCRdb to between 2014 and 2017). For context, the study as a whole: In model experiments, template switching captured roughly one uniquely barcoded TCR beta cDNA molecule for every two T cells. To track age-related changes in TCR beta repertoire diversity, the study relied on deep sequencing normalized with unique cDNA molecular identifiers. The donors were divided into four age groups: young (average around 16 years), middle-aged (roughly 42), aged (roughly 60) and long-lived (approximately 74). The study analyzed two additional independent replicas of 1 million unique cDNA reads from the same blood draw for two donors, one aged 18 to 30 and one aged 80 or older. Overall study results and their limits: Compared with the aged group, the long-lived group had more naive CD4+ T cells, fewer expanded clones and increased TCR diversity, a pattern suggesting age selection. Because profiling used bulk unsorted PBMCs, naive and antigen-experienced compartments could not be compared conclusively. Donor CMV infection status was unknown, potentially confounding age-related changes in expanded clonotypes. Observed TCR beta diversity per million T cells fell roughly linearly with age, and a significant reduction was already apparent by age about 43. The percentage of naive T cells measured by flow cytometry correlated strongly with observed TCR beta diversity. Estimates of total diversity from one million sequenced T cells were regarded as lower bounds and underestimates.

This clonotype was seen a handful of times. The clone's antigen remains unknown. The input lacks base qualities; no much larger clone sits a single base away. Donors were 39 systemically healthy Caucasian individuals from Russia aged roughly 6 to 95 years. Each donor gave approximately 9.3 milliliters of peripheral blood, collected into EDTA-treated Vacutainer tubes. Ficoll-Paque density-gradient centrifugation was used to isolate PBMCs, with at least 7 million per sample. Trizol reagent was used to extract total RNA from the PBMCs, yielding at least 6 micrograms per sample. The percentages of naive CD45RAhigh/CD27high T cells were determined by flow cytometry on a PBMC aliquot from every donor. In the germline V gene (reference sequence), CDR1 corresponds to DFQATT and CDR2 to SNEGSKA. V sheds 3 bases and J sheds 4 bases, leaving 18 bases between their ends. The CDR3 spans 15 residues, from the cysteine through the phenylalanine. The read is trimmed to its CDR3 DNA, 45 bases read in frame from base 1.

The library came from 5' RACE. Instrument on record: Illumina HiSeq 2500. The second PCR ran for roughly 7 to 12 cycles and used a J-beta primer mix along with a sample-barcoded 5' primer. Each TCR beta cDNA molecule received a unique molecular identifier from a template-switch 5' adaptor carrying 12 random nucleotides. At least 2.5 million CDR3-containing paired-end reads were obtained from each sample. First-strand cDNA was synthesized from all RNA with the Mint cDNA synthesis kit, primed by a TRBC-specific oligonucleotide. All cDNA was treated with uracil-DNA glycosylase and then went through a first 18-cycle PCR with the universal primers M1SS and BC2_uni_R. Processing in the source paper ran as follows. Normalization of each sample was performed by random selection of 1 million high-quality reads, each carrying a distinct molecular identifier. Reads with shared molecular identifiers were discarded instead of being binned into consensus sequences. MiTCR, with a Q25 quality threshold and the strictest error-elimination algorithm, was used for CDR3 identification, clonotype clustering and error correction. A nonparametric unseen species model using Euler transformation provided a lower-bound estimate of total TCR beta diversity. Using fastp at Q25 and MiXCR, TCRdb reprocessed the public reads and kept productive beta chains. Every CDR3 protein is listed once, alongside the most common genes and DNA of its rows. These V and J calls rely on TCRdb rather than the paper's analysis. The sample includes about 930,000 distinct CDR3 sequences, with almost 30% observed a single time. The ten most abundant clones make up about 10% of the sample.

The same sample was also used in a study of T cells of mothers and their children. That second report states: Nine systemically healthy Caucasian individuals served as donors, namely three mothers together with their six children. cDNA synthesis consumed the entire amount of extracted RNA, loaded at 1.5 ug RNA in each 15 ul reaction. Sample barcodes and 2-4 random nucleotides were added via the M1S primer in the second PCR. More than 8.5 million TCR beta CDR3 reads were obtained from each mother, and roughly 3.1 million reads were obtained from each child. In both related and unrelated pairs, thymic selection shapes the output of TCR recombination in a similar way, with inherited differences having only a minor effect. Related mother-child pairs always showed normalized repertoire overlap that was slightly higher than in unrelated mother-child pairs, though the difference was never significant. No persistent microchimeric T cell clones were found, with a detection sensitivity of approximately 100 clones per million clonotypes. To look for features that set related mother-child pairs apart from unrelated individuals, the researchers ran deep NGS to compare the TCR beta repertoires of mothers and children. The mean age was roughly 44 +/- 4 years for the mothers and around 10 +/- 4 years for the children. Libraries were sequenced on Illumina HiSeq 2000 with 100+100 nt paired-end reads after adapter ligation with NEBNext reagents. To avoid cross-contamination, the mother libraries and the child libraries were prepared a month apart and sequenced in separate runs. Each donor had between about 500,000 and 2,300,000 distinct TCR beta clonotypes identified. Naive TCR beta clonotypes were estimated from low-frequency clonotypes matched to each donor's FACS-determined naive share, without sorting.

The chain was built from TRBV20-1 and TRBJ2-5, with the D call tentatively TRBD1 or TRBD2, each fitting 6 bases. The TCR sequence derives from a woman in her thirties or forties in good health. Material for sequencing was blood. CDR3 sequence: CSASTYGRGVETQYF. In nucleotide form, the sequence is TGCAGTGCTAGCACCTACGGTAGGGGGGTAGAGACCCAGTACTTC.